This TCR beta chain was profiled in a study of identifying expanded T cells in peripheral blood. Turning to this clone: The antigen is undetermined.

The CDR3 consists of 16 residues. Per germline, CDR1 SGDLS and CDR2 YYNGEE. V was clipped by 3 bases and J by 3 bases; unmatched bases: 10. Healthy donors had no documented immune events, such as infections, while sampled. Assay used: immunoSEQ multiplex PCR; TCRdb lists only in-frame clones, some missing. The top ten clones hold 17% of a sample with about 100,000 clones, approximately 88% of them seen once. Study results and caveats: Clone count variance between approximately two-week samples rose with total template count.

V is TRBV9 and J is TRBJ2-7; TRBD1 agrees at 9 bases. The origin of this receptor is a person aged 18 to 70 in good health. Material: blood. The CDR3 nucleotides read TGTGCCAGCAGCGCTTCGTTTGGGACAGGGCACTACGAGCAGTACTTC. This encodes CASSASFGTGHYEQYF.